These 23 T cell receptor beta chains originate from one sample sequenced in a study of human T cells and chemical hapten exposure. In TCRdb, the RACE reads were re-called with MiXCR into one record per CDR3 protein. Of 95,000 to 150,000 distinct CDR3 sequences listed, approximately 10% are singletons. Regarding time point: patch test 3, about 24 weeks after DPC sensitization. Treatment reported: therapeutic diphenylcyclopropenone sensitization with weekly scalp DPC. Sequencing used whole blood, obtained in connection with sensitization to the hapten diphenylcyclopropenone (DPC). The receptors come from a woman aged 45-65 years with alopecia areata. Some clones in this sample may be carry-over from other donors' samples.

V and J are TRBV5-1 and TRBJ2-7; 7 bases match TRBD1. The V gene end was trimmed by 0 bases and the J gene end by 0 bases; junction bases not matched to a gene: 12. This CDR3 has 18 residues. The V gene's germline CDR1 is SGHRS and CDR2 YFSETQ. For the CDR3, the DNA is TGCGCCAGCAGCTTGGGTCTGAGTGTCAGGGGGATCTCCTACGAGCAGTACTTC. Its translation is CASSLGLSVRGISYEQYF.

Here the CDR3 DNA reads TGTGCCAGCAGCAAAAACGACTATTTCTCCTACGAGCAGTACTTC. This codes for CASSKNDYFSYEQYF. This chain uses TRBV7-2 with TRBJ2-7; weak D call: TRBD2 (5 bases). The V end was cut by 5 bases, the J end by 0 bases, with 14 bases between. This CDR3 is 15 amino acids long. Germline V gene lookup returns CDR1 SGHTA and CDR2 FQGNSA.

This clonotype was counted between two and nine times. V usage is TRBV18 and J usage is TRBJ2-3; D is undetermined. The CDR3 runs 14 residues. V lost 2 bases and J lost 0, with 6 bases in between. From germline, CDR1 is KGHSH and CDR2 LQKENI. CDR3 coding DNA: TGTGCCAGCTCACCAACTGGTAGCACAGATACGCAGTATTTT. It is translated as CASSPTGSTDTQYF.

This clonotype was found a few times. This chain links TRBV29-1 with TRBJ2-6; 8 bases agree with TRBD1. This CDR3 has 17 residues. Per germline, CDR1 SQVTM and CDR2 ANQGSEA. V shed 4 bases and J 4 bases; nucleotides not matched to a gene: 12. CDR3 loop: CSVGPDGQGNGANVLTF. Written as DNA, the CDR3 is TGCAGCGTTGGTCCCGACGGACAGGGAAACGGGGCCAACGTCCTGACTTTC.

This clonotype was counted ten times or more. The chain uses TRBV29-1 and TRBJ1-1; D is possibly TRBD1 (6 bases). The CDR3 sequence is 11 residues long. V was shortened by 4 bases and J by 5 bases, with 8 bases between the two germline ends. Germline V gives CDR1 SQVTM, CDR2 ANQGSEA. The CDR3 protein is CSVAGATEAFF. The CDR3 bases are TGCAGCGTTGCAGGGGCGACTGAAGCTTTCTTT.

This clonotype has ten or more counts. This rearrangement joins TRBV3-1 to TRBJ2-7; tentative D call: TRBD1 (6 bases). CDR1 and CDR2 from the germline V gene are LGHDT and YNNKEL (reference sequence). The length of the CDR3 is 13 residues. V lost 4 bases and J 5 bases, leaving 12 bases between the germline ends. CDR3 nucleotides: TGTGCCAGCAGCCCCAGGACAGAGGACGAGCAGTACTTC. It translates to CASSPRTEDEQYF.

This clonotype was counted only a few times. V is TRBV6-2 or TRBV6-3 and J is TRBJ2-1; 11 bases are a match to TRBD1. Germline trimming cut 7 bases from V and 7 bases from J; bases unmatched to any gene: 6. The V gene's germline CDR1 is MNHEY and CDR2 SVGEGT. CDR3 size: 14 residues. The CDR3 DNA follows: TGTGCCAGCATTGCGGACAGGGGGCGGAATGAGCAGTTCTTC. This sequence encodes CASIADRGRNEQFF.

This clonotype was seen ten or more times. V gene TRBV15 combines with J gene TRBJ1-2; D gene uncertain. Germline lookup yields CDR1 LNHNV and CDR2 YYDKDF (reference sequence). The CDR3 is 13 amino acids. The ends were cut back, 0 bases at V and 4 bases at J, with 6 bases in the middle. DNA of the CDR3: TGTGCCACCAGCAGAGATTATAGCTATGGCTACACCTTC. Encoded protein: CATSRDYSYGYTF.

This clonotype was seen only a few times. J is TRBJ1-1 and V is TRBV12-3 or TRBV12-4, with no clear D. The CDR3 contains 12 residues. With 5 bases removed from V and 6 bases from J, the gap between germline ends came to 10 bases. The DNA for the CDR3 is TGTGCCAGCAGTCGAGCAGGTTCTGAAGCTTTCTTT. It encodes CASSRAGSEAFF.

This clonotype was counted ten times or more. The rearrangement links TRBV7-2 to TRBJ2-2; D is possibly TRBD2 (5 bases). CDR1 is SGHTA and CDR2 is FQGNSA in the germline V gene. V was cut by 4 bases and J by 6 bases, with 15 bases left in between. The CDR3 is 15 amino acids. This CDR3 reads CASSSSGQPAGELFF. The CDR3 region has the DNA TGTGCCAGCAGCTCAAGCGGTCAGCCGGCCGGGGAGCTGTTTTTT.

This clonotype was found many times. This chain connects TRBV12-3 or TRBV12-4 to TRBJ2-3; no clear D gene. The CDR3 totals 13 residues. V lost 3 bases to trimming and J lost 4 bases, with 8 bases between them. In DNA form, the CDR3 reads TGTGCCAGCAGTTTGTACACCGCAGATACGCAGTATTTT. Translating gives CASSLYTADTQYF.

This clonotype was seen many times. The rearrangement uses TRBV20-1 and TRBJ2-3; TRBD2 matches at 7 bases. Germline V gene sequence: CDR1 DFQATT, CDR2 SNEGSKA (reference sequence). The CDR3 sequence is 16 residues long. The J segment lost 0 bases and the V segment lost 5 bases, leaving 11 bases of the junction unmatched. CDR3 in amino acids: CSAVTGTTKSTDTQYF. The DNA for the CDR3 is TGCAGTGCTGTCACCGGGACTACGAAGAGCACAGATACGCAGTATTTT.

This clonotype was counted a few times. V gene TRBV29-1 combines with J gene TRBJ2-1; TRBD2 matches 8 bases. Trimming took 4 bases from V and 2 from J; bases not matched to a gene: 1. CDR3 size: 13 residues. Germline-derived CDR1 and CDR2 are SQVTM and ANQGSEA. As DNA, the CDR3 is TGCAGCGTTGTACTAGCGGCCTACAATGAGCAGTTCTTC. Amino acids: CSVVLAAYNEQFF.

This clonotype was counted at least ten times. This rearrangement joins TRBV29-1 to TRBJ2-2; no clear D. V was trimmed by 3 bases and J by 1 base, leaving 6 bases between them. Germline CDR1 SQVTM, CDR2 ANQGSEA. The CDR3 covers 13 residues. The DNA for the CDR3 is TGCAGCGTTGATTCCAGGAACACCGGGGAGCTGTTTTTT. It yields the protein CSVDSRNTGELFF.

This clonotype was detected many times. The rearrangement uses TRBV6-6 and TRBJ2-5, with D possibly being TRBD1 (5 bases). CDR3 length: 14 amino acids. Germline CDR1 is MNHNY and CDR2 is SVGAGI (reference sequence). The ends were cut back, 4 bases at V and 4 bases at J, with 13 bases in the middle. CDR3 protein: CASSSAGRGETQYF. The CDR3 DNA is TGTGCCAGCAGTTCCGCAGGAAGGGGAGAGACCCAGTACTTC.

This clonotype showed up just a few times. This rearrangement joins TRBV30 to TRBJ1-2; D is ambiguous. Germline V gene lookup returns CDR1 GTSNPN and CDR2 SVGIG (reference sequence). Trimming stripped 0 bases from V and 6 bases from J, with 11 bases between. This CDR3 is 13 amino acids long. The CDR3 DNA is TGTGCCTGGAGTGTTTTGGTCGGTGATGGCTACACCTTC. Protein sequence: CAWSVLVGDGYTF.

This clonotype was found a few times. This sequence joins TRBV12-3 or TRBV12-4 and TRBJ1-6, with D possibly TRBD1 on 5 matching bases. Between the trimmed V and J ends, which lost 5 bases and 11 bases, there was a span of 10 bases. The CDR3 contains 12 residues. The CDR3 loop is CASSLTGAPLHF. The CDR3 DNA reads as TGTGCCAGCAGTCTCACGGGGGCACCCCTCCACTTT.

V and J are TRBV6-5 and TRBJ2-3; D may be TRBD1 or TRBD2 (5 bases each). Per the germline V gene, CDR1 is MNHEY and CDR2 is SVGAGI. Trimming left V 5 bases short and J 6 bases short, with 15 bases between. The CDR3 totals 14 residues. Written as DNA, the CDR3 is TGTGCCAGCAGTGATTGGGGGTCCGCGGATACGCAGTATTTT. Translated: CASSDWGSADTQYF.

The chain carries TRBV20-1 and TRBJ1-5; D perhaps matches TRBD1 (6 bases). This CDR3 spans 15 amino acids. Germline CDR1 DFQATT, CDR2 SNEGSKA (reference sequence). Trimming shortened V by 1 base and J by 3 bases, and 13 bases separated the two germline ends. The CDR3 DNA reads TGCAGTGCTAGAGTCAGGGGCAGGGACAATCAGCCCCAGCATTTT. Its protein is CSARVRGRDNQPQHF.

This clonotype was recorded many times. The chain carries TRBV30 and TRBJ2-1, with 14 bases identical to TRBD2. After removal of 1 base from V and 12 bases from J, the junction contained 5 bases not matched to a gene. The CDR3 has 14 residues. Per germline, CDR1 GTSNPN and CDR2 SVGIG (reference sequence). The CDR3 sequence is CAWSEGLAGVMQFF. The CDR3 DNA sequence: TGTGCCTGGAGTGAGGGACTAGCGGGAGTGATGCAGTTCTTC.

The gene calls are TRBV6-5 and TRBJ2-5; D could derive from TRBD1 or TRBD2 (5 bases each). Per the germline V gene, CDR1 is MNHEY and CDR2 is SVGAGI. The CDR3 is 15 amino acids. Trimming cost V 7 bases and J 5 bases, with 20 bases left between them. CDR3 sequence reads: CASTPRGAPGETQYF. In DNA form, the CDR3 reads TGTGCCAGCACCCCAAGAGGGGCTCCCGGGGAGACCCAGTACTTC.

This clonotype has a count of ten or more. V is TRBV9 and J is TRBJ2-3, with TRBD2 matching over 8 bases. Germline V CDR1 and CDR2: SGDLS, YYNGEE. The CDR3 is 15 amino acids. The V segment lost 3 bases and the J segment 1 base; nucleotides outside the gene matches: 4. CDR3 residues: CASSGMRGGTDTQYF. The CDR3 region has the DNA TGTGCCAGCAGCGGAATGCGGGGGGGCACAGATACGCAGTATTTT.

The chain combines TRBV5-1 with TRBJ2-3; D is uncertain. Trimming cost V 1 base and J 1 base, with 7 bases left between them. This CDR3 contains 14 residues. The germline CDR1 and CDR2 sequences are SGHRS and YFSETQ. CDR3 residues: CASSLISGTDTQYF. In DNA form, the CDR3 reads TGCGCCAGCAGCTTGATAAGCGGCACAGATACGCAGTATTTT.